This paragraph reports one TCR beta chain. Its antigen is unknown. The sample originates from a study of shared clonotypes between healthy human individuals. Study-wide context: There were three CD4 naive, three CD4 memory, two CD8 naive and one CD8 memory plates per donor. Overall study results and limits: The naive CD4 repertoires of a handful of donors were compared, and about 5% of clonotypes were shared. Relative to clonotypes present in all four donors, those not shared had lower generation probabilities.

The repertoire was sequenced with immunoSEQ multiplex PCR; TCRdb's copy has only in-frame clones and lacks some. The table lists 740,000 or so clones, roughly 72% of them singletons. Germline-derived CDR1 and CDR2 are GTSNPN and SVGIG (reference sequence). V was shortened by 0 bases and J by 1 base, with 2 bases between the two germline ends. The CDR3 has 12 residues. This clonotype was sampled from a woman between 25 and 40 years old in good health. Sequencing was carried out using memory CD4+ T cells sorted from blood. The subset was: CD45RA-negative fraction. This chain uses TRBV30 with TRBJ2-3; no reliable D call. The CDR3 nucleotides are TGTGCCTGGAGTGTACGCACAGATACGCAGTATTTT. Its translation is CAWSVRTDTQYF.